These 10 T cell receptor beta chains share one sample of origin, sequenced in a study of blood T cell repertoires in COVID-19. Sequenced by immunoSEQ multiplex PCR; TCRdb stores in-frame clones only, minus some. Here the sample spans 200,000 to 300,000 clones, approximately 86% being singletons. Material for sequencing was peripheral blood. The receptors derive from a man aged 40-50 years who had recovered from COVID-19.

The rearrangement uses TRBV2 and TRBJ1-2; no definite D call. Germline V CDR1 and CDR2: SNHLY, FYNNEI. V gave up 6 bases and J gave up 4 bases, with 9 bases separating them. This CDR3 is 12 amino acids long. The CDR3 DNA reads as TGTGCCAGCAGCGGTATTACCTATGGCTACACCTTC. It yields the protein CASSGITYGYTF.

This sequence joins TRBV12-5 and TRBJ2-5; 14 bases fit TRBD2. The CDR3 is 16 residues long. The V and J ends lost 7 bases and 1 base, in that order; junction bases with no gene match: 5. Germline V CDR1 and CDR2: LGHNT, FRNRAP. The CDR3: CASALGTSGGQETQYF. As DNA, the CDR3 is TGTGCTAGTGCCCTGGGGACTAGCGGGGGCCAAGAGACCCAGTACTTC.

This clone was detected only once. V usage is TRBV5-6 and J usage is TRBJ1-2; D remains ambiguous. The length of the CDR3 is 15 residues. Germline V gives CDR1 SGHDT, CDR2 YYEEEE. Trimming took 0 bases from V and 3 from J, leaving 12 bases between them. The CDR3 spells CASSLVPLYDYGYTF. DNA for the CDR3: TGTGCCAGCAGCTTGGTTCCTCTTTATGACTATGGCTACACCTTC.

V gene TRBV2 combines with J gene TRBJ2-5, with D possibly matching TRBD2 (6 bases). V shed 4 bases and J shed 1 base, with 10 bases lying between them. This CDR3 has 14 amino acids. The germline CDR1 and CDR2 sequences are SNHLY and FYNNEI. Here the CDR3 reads CASSAERVQETQYF. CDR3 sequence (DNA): TGTGCCAGCAGTGCAGAGCGGGTCCAAGAGACCCAGTACTTC.

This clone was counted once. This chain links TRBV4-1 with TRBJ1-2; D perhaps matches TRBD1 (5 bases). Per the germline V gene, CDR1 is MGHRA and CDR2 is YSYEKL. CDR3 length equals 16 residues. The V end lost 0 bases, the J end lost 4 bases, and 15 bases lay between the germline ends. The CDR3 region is CASSQETAGSVYGYTF. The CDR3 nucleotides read TGCGCCAGCAGCCAAGAGACCGCAGGGTCCGTCTATGGCTACACCTTC.

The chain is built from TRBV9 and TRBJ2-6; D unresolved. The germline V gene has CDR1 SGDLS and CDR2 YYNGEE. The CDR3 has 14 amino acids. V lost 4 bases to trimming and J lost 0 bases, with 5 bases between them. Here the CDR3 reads CASSPLSGANVLTF. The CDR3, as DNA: TGTGCCAGCAGCCCACTCTCTGGGGCCAACGTCCTGACTTTC.

CDR3 sequence reads: CASSPGHLIKNTEAFF. The CDR3 DNA reads as TGTGCCAGCAGCCCGGGACACCTTATTAAGAACACTGAAGCTTTCTTT. The V call is TRBV27, the J call TRBJ1-1, with a weak D call TRBD1 (6 bases). The germline CDR1 and CDR2 sequences are MNHEY and SMNVEV (reference sequence). The V end was cut by 6 bases, the J end by 1 base, with 18 bases between. There are 16 residues in the CDR3.

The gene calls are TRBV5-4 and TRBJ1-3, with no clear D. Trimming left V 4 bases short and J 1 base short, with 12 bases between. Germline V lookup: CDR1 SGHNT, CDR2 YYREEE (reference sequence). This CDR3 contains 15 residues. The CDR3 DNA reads TGTGCCAGCAGCCTCATCGGAGATTCTGGAAACACCATATATTTT. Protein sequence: CASSLIGDSGNTIYF. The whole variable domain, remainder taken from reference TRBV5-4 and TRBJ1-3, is ETGVTQSPTHLIKTRGQQVTLRCSSQSGHNTVSWYQQALGQGPQFIFQYYREEENGRGNFPPRFSGLQFPNYSSELNVNALELDDSALYLCASSLIGDSGNTIYFGEGSWLTVV.

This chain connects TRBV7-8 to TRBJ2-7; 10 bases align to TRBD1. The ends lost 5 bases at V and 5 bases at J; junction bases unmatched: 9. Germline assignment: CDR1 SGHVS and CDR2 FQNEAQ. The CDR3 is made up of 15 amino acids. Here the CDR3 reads CASSVGGTGVNEQYF. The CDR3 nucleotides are TGTGCCAGCAGCGTGGGTGGGACAGGGGTGAACGAGCAGTACTTC.

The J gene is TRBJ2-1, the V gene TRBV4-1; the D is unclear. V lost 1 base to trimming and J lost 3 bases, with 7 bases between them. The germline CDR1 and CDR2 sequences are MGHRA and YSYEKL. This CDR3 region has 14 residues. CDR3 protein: CASSQGYSYNEQFF. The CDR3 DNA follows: TGCGCCAGCAGCCAAGGCTACAGCTACAATGAGCAGTTCTTC.